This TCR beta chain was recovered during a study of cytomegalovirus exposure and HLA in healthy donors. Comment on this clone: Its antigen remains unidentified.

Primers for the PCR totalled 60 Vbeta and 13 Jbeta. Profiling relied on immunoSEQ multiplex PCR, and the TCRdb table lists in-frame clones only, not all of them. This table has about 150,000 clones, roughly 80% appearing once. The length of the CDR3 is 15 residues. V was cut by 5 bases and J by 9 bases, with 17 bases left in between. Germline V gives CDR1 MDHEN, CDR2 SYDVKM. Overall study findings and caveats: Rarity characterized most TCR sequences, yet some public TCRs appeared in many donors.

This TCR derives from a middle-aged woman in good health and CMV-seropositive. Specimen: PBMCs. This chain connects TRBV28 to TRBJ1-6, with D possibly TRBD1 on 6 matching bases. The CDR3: CASSQPTGIGSPLHF. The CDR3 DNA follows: TGTGCCAGCAGTCAGCCTACAGGGATCGGTTCACCCCTCCACTTT.